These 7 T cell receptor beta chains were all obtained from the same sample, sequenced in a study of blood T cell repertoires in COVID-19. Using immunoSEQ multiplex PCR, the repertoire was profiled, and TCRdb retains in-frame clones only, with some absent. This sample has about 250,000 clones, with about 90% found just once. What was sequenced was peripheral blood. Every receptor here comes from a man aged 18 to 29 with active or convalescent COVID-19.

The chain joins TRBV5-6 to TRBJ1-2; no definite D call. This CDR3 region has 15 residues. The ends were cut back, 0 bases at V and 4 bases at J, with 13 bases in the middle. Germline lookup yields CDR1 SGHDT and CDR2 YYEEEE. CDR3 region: CASSLGSTLGYGYTF. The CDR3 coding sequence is TGTGCCAGCAGCTTGGGGTCGACACTCGGCTATGGCTACACCTTC. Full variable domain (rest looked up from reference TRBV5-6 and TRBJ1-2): DAGVTQSPTHLIKTRGQQVTLRCSPKSGHDTVSWYQQALGQGPQFIFQYYEEEERQRGNFPDRFSGHQFPNYSSELNVNALLLGDSALYLCASSLGSTLGYGYTFGSGTRLTVV.

The CDR3 sequence: CASSYKGQGFNSPLHF. The DNA for the CDR3 is TGTGCCAGCAGTTACAAGGGACAGGGGTTTAATTCACCCCTCCACTTT. V is TRBV6-5 and J is TRBJ1-6, with 10 bases identical to TRBD1. CDR1 is MNHEY, CDR2 SVGAGI, per germline. V was clipped by 2 bases and J by 6 bases; unmatched bases: 4. The CDR3 loop spans 16 amino acids.

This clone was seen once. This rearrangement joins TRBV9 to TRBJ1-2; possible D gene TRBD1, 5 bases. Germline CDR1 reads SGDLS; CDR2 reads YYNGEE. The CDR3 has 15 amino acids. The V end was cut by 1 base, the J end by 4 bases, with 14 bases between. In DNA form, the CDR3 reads TGTGCCAGCAGCGTAAACGGGGGGGTTGGCTATGGCTACACCTTC. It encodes CASSVNGGVGYGYTF.

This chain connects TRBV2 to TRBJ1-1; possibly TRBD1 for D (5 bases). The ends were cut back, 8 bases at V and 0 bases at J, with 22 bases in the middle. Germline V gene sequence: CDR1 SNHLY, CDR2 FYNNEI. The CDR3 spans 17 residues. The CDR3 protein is CASGRNQGKYLNTEAFF. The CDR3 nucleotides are TGTGCCAGCGGGCGAAACCAGGGAAAATATTTGAACACTGAAGCTTTCTTT.

DNA for the CDR3: TGTGCCAGCACGCCCGAGGTAGCGGGCGAGCAGTACTTC. Encoded protein: CASTPEVAGEQYF. The chain combines TRBV5-4 with TRBJ2-7, with 7 bases aligning to TRBD2. The V and J ends lost 6 bases and 6 bases, in that order; junction bases with no gene match: 9. This CDR3 has 13 amino acids. Germline assignment: CDR1 SGHNT and CDR2 YYREEE (reference sequence).

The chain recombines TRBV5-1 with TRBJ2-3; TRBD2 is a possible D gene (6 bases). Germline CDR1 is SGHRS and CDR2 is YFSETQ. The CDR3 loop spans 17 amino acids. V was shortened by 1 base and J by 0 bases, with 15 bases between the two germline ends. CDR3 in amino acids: CASSLFPAGSSTDTQYF. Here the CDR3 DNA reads TGCGCCAGCAGCTTGTTCCCAGCGGGTAGTAGCACAGATACGCAGTATTTT.

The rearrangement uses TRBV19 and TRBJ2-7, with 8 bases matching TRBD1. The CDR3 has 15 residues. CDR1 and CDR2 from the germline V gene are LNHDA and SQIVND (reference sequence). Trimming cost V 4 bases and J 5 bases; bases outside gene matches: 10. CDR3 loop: CASSRKDRGPHEQYF. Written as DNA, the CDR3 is TGTGCCAGTAGTAGGAAAGACAGGGGACCCCACGAGCAGTACTTC.